Below, 7 T cell receptor beta chains from the same sample are listed, as sequenced in a study of T cells in Graves' hyperthyroidism and ophthalmopathy (dated by TCRdb to about 2019). The library was produced with multiplex PCR. The sequencer was an Illumina HiSeq 2000. The TCR beta CDR3 regions were amplified from RNA transcripts. The TCR CDR3 was subjected to a first round of RT-PCR using the HTBI primer set and the Qiagen OneStep RT-PCR kit. TCRdb reprocessed the public reads (quality trimming at Q25 with fastp, clone calling with MiXCR) and kept in-frame beta chains. Every entry covers one CDR3 protein and lists the most common genes and DNA from its rows. The sample has about 640,000 distinct CDR3 sequences on record, more than 12% of them singletons. Roughly an eighth of the sample belongs to the ten largest clones. Sequences were obtained from blood. These receptors were collected from a woman aged 45-65 years with Graves' ophthalmopathy.

This clonotype was observed many times. The chain is built from TRBV7-2 and TRBJ2-5; unclear D gene. CDR1 and CDR2 from the germline V gene are SGHTA and FQGNSA. The length of the CDR3 is 13 residues. V dropped 3 bases and J dropped 4 bases, with 9 bases sitting between them. Here the CDR3 reads CASSFSPGETQYF. CDR3 coding DNA: TGTGCCAGCAGCTTTTCCCCCGGAGAGACCCAGTACTTC. Drawing the rest from reference TRBV7-2 and TRBJ2-5, the complete variable domain is GAGVSQSPSNKVTEKGKDVELRCDPISGHTALYWYRQSLGQGLEFLIYFQGNSAPDKSGLPSDRFSAERTGGSVSTLTIQRTQQEDSAVYLCASSFSPGETQYFGPGTRLLVL.

Worth noting for this clonotype: One end of the junction varies from germline; a read error may be responsible. This chain links TRBV20-1 with TRBJ2-2, with 8 nucleotides matching TRBD2. There are 15 residues in the CDR3. From germline, CDR1 is DFQATT and CDR2 SNEGSKA (reference sequence). CDR3 in amino acids: CSARSSGWGTGELVF. The CDR3 nucleotides read TGCAGTGCTAGATCTAGCGGGTGGGGCACCGGGGAGCTGGTTTTT.

For this clonotype: A read error may produce the germline difference seen at one junction end. The chain carries TRBV20-1 and TRBJ1-5; the match to TRBD1 covers 9 bases. Germline-derived CDR1 and CDR2 are DFQATT and SNEGSKA (reference sequence). The CDR3 spans 14 residues. CDR3 in amino acids: CSAVRQGGNRPQHF. CDR3 coding DNA: TGCAGTGCTGTCCGACAGGGGGGCAATCGGCCCCAGCATTTT.

In this sample, this clonotype turned up a few times. V usage is TRBV29-1 and J usage is TRBJ2-7; TRBD1 is a possible D gene (5 bases). V lost 7 bases and J 2 bases, leaving 15 bases between the germline ends. The CDR3 consists of 13 residues. Germline loops: CDR1 SQVTM, CDR2 ANQGSEA. The CDR3 region is CSAAQGGAYEQYF. In nucleotides, the CDR3 is TGCAGCGCAGCTCAGGGTGGGGCCTACGAGCAGTACTTC.

V and J are TRBV7-2 and TRBJ1-2; perhaps TRBD1 as D (5 bases). The V and J ends lost 5 bases and 8 bases respectively, with 18 bases between them. Per germline, CDR1 SGHTA and CDR2 FQGNSA. This CDR3 has 14 amino acids. This CDR3 reads CASSVDSFRRGYTF. The CDR3 DNA is TGTGCCAGCAGCGTAGACAGCTTTAGGAGAGGCTACACCTTC.

This clonotype appeared a few times. This chain uses TRBV28 with TRBJ2-1; a possible D gene is TRBD2 (6 bases). The germline gives CDR1 MDHEN, CDR2 SYDVKM. The V gene lost 5 bases and the J gene lost 2 bases, with 22 bases spanning the gap. The CDR3 is 18 amino acids. In DNA, the CDR3 is TGTGCCAGCAGTCCTTGGCCAGAGGCGGGGAGTACCTACAATGAGCAGTTCTTC. This sequence encodes CASSPWPEAGSTYNEQFF.

The table lists this clonotype with many counts. V is TRBV20-1 and J is TRBJ1-5; 9 bases line up with TRBD1. V was clipped by 2 bases and J by 1 base; unmatched bases: 15. The germline gives CDR1 DFQATT, CDR2 SNEGSKA (reference sequence). The CDR3 consists of 19 residues. This CDR3 is CSARFPGTGGYGSNQPQHF. CDR3 nucleotide sequence: TGCAGTGCTAGATTCCCCGGAACAGGGGGCTATGGAAGCAATCAGCCCCAGCATTTT.